This T cell receptor beta chain was recorded in a study of T cells in Graves' hyperthyroidism and ophthalmopathy. Trimming removed 6 bases from V and 2 bases from J; junction bases left unmatched: 9. Germline CDR1 is SGHAT and CDR2 is FQNNGV. This CDR3 is built from 16 residues. Regions amplified from RNA transcripts were the TCR beta CDR3 regions. With the HTBI primer set, the TCR CDR3 went through a first round of RT-PCR. TCRdb reanalysed the multiplex PCR reads using MiXCR and keeps one entry per CDR3 protein. The table has over 200,000 distinct CDR3 sequences, approximately 20% seen once. Overall study results and limits: Also found in blood were most expanded thyroid clonotypes above 0.001.

Of note for this clonotype: Its antigen is not identified.

The TCR sequence derives from a man aged 35-49 years with Graves' hyperthyroidism. The chain links TRBV11-2 to TRBJ2-7; 11 bases are a match to TRBD1. The sequenced sample was blood. The CDR3 loop reads CASSGLSGQGAYEQYF. The CDR3 DNA sequence: TGTGCCAGCAGTGGCCTTTCGGGACAGGGGGCCTACGAGCAGTACTTC. The full variable domain, with the rest looked up from reference TRBV11-2 and TRBJ2-7, is EAGVAQSPRYKIIEKRQSVAFWCNPISGHATLYWYQQILGQGPKLLIQFQNNGVVDDSQLPKDRFSAERLKGVDSTLKIQPAKLEDSAVYLCASSGLSGQGAYEQYFGPGTRLTVT.